The 29 T cell receptor beta chains below all came from one sample that was sequenced in a study of blood T cell repertoires in COVID-19 (dated by TCRdb to the early 2020s). Receptor libraries were prepared by the immunoSEQ multiplex PCR assay. Imported from immuneACCESS, the table was reduced by TCRdb to in-frame sequences with V and J called. These copies leave out some clones; in studies compared against another copy, an unresolved V gene accounts for under half, and the cause of the remainder is not known. The sample contains about 260,000 clones, 85% to 90% of them found a single time. The top ten clones comprise over 1.2% of the sample. The sequenced sample was peripheral blood. The origin of the receptors is a woman between 40 and 55 years old who had recovered from COVID-19.

The rearrangement uses TRBV9 and TRBJ2-3; D is unresolved. The CDR3 spans 16 residues. V was cut by 0 bases and J by 6 bases, with 17 bases left in between. Germline CDR1 is SGDLS and CDR2 is YYNGEE. CDR3 DNA sequence: TGTGCCAGCAGCGTAGGGCTGTCAATTGAGGTGGATACGCAGTATTTT. This gives the protein CASSVGLSIEVDTQYF.

The rearrangement uses TRBV5-6 and TRBJ1-4, with D maybe TRBD1 (6 bases). Per germline, CDR1 SGHDT and CDR2 YYEEEE. The length of the CDR3 is 15 residues. V was cut by 4 bases and J by 5 bases, with 15 bases left in between. For the CDR3, the DNA is TGTGCCAGCAGCAACCCCGGGACAAACAATGAAAAACTGTTTTTT. Its protein is CASSNPGTNNEKLFF.

This clone turned up a few times. The same CDR3 is also encoded by other DNA sequences in this sample. This sequence joins TRBV7-9 and TRBJ1-1, with a possible D match to TRBD1 (5 bases). The CDR3 runs 13 residues. Germline V gene data show CDR1 as SEHNR and CDR2 as FQNEAQ (reference sequence). Trimming left V 5 bases short and J 5 bases short, with 12 bases between. CDR3 in amino acids: CASSPQGGTEAFF. Written as DNA, the CDR3 is TGTGCCAGCAGCCCTCAGGGCGGAACTGAAGCTTTCTTT.

V and J are TRBV5-4 and TRBJ2-7; weak D call: TRBD1 (6 bases). V was shortened by 3 bases and J by 6 bases, with 13 bases between the two germline ends. This CDR3 contains 13 residues. Germline V gene data show CDR1 as SGHNT and CDR2 as YYREEE (reference sequence). The CDR3 DNA is TGTGCCAGCAGCTGGGGGACATCGGGCGAGCAGTACTTC. Translating it yields CASSWGTSGEQYF.

This clone has just a few counts. CDR3 loop: CASYDTGQGAGEQYF. DNA of the CDR3: TGCGCCAGCTATGATACGGGACAGGGGGCGGGAGAGCAGTACTTC. The chain uses TRBV5-1 and TRBJ2-7, with 12 bases that match TRBD1. Germline lookup yields CDR1 SGHRS and CDR2 YFSETQ. CDR3 length equals 15 residues. The V gene end was trimmed by 7 bases and the J gene end by 7 bases; junction bases not matched to a gene: 12.

The chain uses TRBV15 and TRBJ1-2; 9 bases fit TRBD1. The junction had 7 bases not matched to a gene; V was cut back by 1 base and J by 10 bases. The CDR3 extends over 14 amino acids. Germline values: CDR1 LNHNV, CDR2 YYDKDF (reference sequence). Here the CDR3 reads CATSRGPTGGLYTF. The CDR3 nucleotides are TGTGCCACCAGCAGAGGCCCCACAGGGGGCCTCTACACCTTC.

This chain uses TRBV5-1 with TRBJ2-3; D uncertain. The CDR3 totals 14 residues. Germline CDR1 SGHRS, CDR2 YFSETQ. Trimming removed 4 bases at V and 2 bases at J, with 11 bases between. The CDR3 DNA sequence: TGCGCCAGCAGCCTAGAGAACCCCACAGATACGCAGTATTTT. The encoded protein is CASSLENPTDTQYF.

The genes are TRBV4-3 and TRBJ2-3; D remains unclear. This CDR3 comprises 14 residues. V lost 4 bases and J 4 bases, leaving 12 bases between the germline ends. Germline CDR1 is LGHNA and CDR2 is YSLEER. CDR3 nucleotides: TGCGCCAGCAGCCTGGGCGATACGGCAGATACGCAGTATTTT. Its translation is CASSLGDTADTQYF.

The chain carries TRBV10-1 and TRBJ2-1, with TRBD1 identical over 10 bases. This CDR3 contains 20 residues. Unmatched junction bases numbered 20, after V lost 5 bases and J lost 4 bases. The germline V gene has CDR1 WNHNN and CDR2 SYGVQD (reference sequence). In DNA, the CDR3 is TGCGCCAGCAGTCCTCGGGGACAGGGGCTCGCGCCGGGAGTATACAATGAGCAGTTCTTC. Its protein product is CASSPRGQGLAPGVYNEQFF.

The rearrangement uses TRBV5-1 and TRBJ2-4; tentatively, D is TRBD1 (6 bases). Trimming pared 4 bases from V and 6 bases from J, leaving 11 bases between. CDR1 is SGHRS, CDR2 YFSETQ, per germline. The CDR3 covers 13 residues. The CDR3 protein is CASSLGGSNIQYF. CDR3 in DNA: TGCGCCAGCAGCCTAGGGGGTTCAAACATTCAGTACTTC.

This clone has just a few counts. This chain connects TRBV4-1 to TRBJ2-7; the match to TRBD1 covers 7 bases. The V gene end was trimmed by 1 base and the J gene end by 0 bases; junction bases not matched to a gene: 15. Germline CDR1 reads MGHRA; CDR2 reads YSYEKL. The CDR3 has 19 residues. The CDR3 loop is CASSQVKWLGGTFSYEQYF. The CDR3, as DNA: TGCGCCAGCAGCCAAGTTAAGTGGTTAGGGGGCACATTCTCCTACGAGCAGTACTTC.

Only one count was recorded for this clone. This chain links TRBV30 with TRBJ1-4; 8 bases agree with TRBD1. V was pared by 1 base and J by 5 bases, with 3 bases of the junction left unmatched. The germline V gene has CDR1 GTSNPN and CDR2 SVGIG (reference sequence). This CDR3 has 14 residues. The CDR3 spells CAWSGGTGNEKLFF. The DNA of the CDR3 is TGTGCCTGGAGTGGGGGGACAGGCAATGAAAAACTGTTTTTT.

J is TRBJ1-2 and V is TRBV6-6; maybe TRBD1 (5 bases). The CDR3 totals 15 residues. The germline V gene has CDR1 MNHNY and CDR2 SVGAGI (reference sequence). V lost 6 bases and J lost 4, with 18 bases in between. The CDR3 DNA is TGTGCCAGCAGGCCGGCTGGGGGGGAGGGCTATGGCTACACCTTC. It translates to CASRPAGGEGYGYTF.

V is TRBV2 and J is TRBJ1-2; tentative D call: TRBD1 (5 bases). Trimming shortened V by 2 bases and J by 0 bases, and 22 bases separated the two germline ends. Germline loops: CDR1 SNHLY, CDR2 FYNNEI. The CDR3 spans 19 residues. The CDR3 sequence: CASSERVGRGLRPNYGYTF. The CDR3 DNA follows: TGTGCCAGCAGTGAACGGGTGGGGAGGGGCCTCCGCCCTAACTATGGCTACACCTTC.

Note on this clone: The sample holds other DNA sequences that translate to the same CDR3. The chain employs TRBV5-1 and TRBJ2-3; possible D gene TRBD1, 6 bases. There are 15 residues in the CDR3. V was clipped by 0 bases and J by 0 bases, with 8 bases between them. The germline V gene encodes CDR1 SGHRS and CDR2 YFSETQ. The CDR3 coding sequence is TGCGCCAGCAGCTTGGGGCAGGGGAGCACAGATACGCAGTATTTT. Translated, it gives CASSLGQGSTDTQYF.

This clone occurred a few times. The chain carries TRBV5-4 and TRBJ2-1; D perhaps matches TRBD2 (5 bases). Trimming shortened V by 4 bases and J by 0 bases, and 11 bases separated the two germline ends. Germline V gene data show CDR1 as SGHNT and CDR2 as YYREEE (reference sequence). The CDR3 sequence is 15 residues long. CDR3 sequence: CASSATSSSYNEQFF. As DNA, the CDR3 is TGTGCCAGCAGCGCCACTAGTAGCTCCTACAATGAGCAGTTCTTC.

This clone was recorded only once. This rearrangement joins TRBV4-1 to TRBJ2-5; TRBD2 aligns across 10 bases. Per germline, CDR1 MGHRA and CDR2 YSYEKL. Trimming took 5 bases from V and 2 from J; bases not matched to a gene: 20. The CDR3 runs 20 residues. The CDR3 is CASSRIPPSGGAPIQETQYF. CDR3 bases: TGCGCCAGCAGCAGAATACCCCCTAGCGGGGGAGCTCCGATACAAGAGACCCAGTACTTC.

A single count supports this clone. The chain uses TRBV9 and TRBJ2-7; 11 bases map to TRBD2. CDR3 length equals 15 residues. J lost 6 bases, V lost 4 bases, and 9 bases had no gene match. Germline CDR1 and CDR2: SGDLS and YYNGEE. The CDR3 nucleotides are TGTGCCAGCAGCCTGGATGGACTAGCGGGCCTCGAGCAGTACTTC. Amino acid sequence: CASSLDGLAGLEQYF.

This clone was seen more than once but under ten times. The chain has TRBV27 and TRBJ1-2; 8 bases match TRBD1. V dropped 5 bases and J dropped 4; count of bases not matched to a gene: 3. This CDR3 is 13 amino acids long. Germline-derived CDR1 and CDR2 are MNHEY and SMNVEV (reference sequence). This CDR3 reads CASSQGQGYGYTF. The CDR3 bases are TGTGCCAGCAGTCAAGGACAGGGCTATGGCTACACCTTC.

The chain links TRBV10-3 to TRBJ1-2; 8 bases line up with TRBD1. Germline CDR1 and CDR2: ENHRY and SYGVKD. CDR3 length: 18 residues. With 0 bases clipped from V and 5 bases from J, the junction kept 14 bases outside the gene matches. The chain's CDR3 is CAISESKAGTGVGYGYTF. The CDR3 nucleotides are TGTGCCATCAGTGAGTCGAAAGCTGGGACAGGCGTCGGGTATGGCTACACCTTC.

The chain couples TRBV3-1 (or the pseudogene TRBV3-2) to TRBJ2-4; 8 bases fit TRBD1. The germline gives CDR1 LGHDT, CDR2 YNNKEL (reference sequence). With V trimmed by 4 bases and J by 14 bases, 7 bases remained unmatched. This CDR3 has 12 amino acids. CDR3 amino acids: CASSRSGGAKYF. The CDR3 bases are TGTGCCAGCAGCCGTTCAGGGGGCGCAAAGTACTTC.

CDR3 sequence reads: CASSVQGQGTEAFF. The CDR3 DNA follows: TGTGCCAGCAGCGTACAGGGGCAGGGGACTGAAGCTTTCTTT. The gene calls are TRBV2 and TRBJ1-1; 7 bases align to TRBD1. Germline V gene sequence: CDR1 SNHLY, CDR2 FYNNEI. There are 14 residues in the CDR3. Trimming took 6 bases from V and 5 from J; bases not matched to a gene: 9.

The chain uses TRBV5-1 and TRBJ1-6; TRBD1 aligns across 7 bases. The V and J ends lost 3 bases and 7 bases, in that order; junction bases with no gene match: 4. CDR1 and CDR2 from the germline V gene are SGHRS and YFSETQ. This CDR3 contains 14 residues. CDR3 sequence reads: CASSSTGLNSPLHF. The DNA of the CDR3 is TGCGCCAGCAGCTCGACAGGGCTCAATTCACCCCTCCACTTT.

The chain employs TRBV15 and TRBJ2-5; 8 nucleotides agree with TRBD2. V trimming: 2 bases; J trimming: 2 bases; junction bases outside the gene matches: 7. This CDR3 comprises 16 residues. CDR1 is LNHNV and CDR2 is YYDKDF in the germline V gene (reference sequence). DNA of the CDR3: TGTGCCACCAGCAGACGACTAGCGAGGATGCAAGAGACCCAGTACTTC. Its protein product is CATSRRLARMQETQYF.

CDR3 DNA sequence: TGTGCCAGTAGTCCCTCGGGACAGTTCTTTACTGGGGCCAACGTCCTGACTTTC. It codes for CASSPSGQFFTGANVLTF. The rearrangement uses TRBV19 and TRBJ2-6, with TRBD1 identical over 7 bases. The CDR3 consists of 18 residues. The trim removed 5 bases at V and 2 bases at J, leaving 12 bases unmatched. Germline V gene data show CDR1 as LNHDA and CDR2 as SQIVND (reference sequence).

CDR3 amino acids: CASSLGATYNEQFF. DNA of the CDR3: TGTGCCAGTAGTCTAGGGGCGACCTACAATGAGCAGTTCTTC. The gene calls are TRBV19 and TRBJ2-1; a weak D match, TRBD1 (5 bases). The CDR3 extends over 14 amino acids. The V end was cut by 5 bases, the J end by 2 bases, with 10 bases between. From germline, CDR1 is LNHDA and CDR2 SQIVND (reference sequence).

The chain carries TRBV16 and TRBJ1-5; tentatively, D is TRBD1 (5 bases). The CDR3 totals 15 residues. Germline V CDR1 and CDR2: KGHSY, FQNENV. The V and J ends lost 1 base and 4 bases respectively, with 11 bases between them. CDR3 nucleotides: TGTGCCAGCAGCCAATTGGGGCGAAGTAATCAGCCCCAGCATTTT. This codes for CASSQLGRSNQPQHF.

The CDR3 sequence is CASSPSGDTDYGYTF. Written as DNA, the CDR3 is TGTGCCAGCTCACCGAGTGGTGACACCGACTATGGCTACACCTTC. The chain links TRBV18 to TRBJ1-2; D is undetermined. Trimming removed 3 bases at V and 3 bases at J, with 14 bases between. CDR3 size: 15 residues. Germline V gives CDR1 KGHSH, CDR2 LQKENI.

The chain carries TRBV3-1 (or the pseudogene TRBV3-2) and TRBJ2-1; D remains unclear. CDR3 length: 13 amino acids. V was clipped by 5 bases and J by 5 bases, with 10 bases between them. Germline assignment: CDR1 LGHDT and CDR2 YNNKEL (reference sequence). The CDR3 region is CASSEVYDNEQFF. CDR3 nucleotide sequence: TGTGCCAGCAGCGAGGTTTACGACAATGAGCAGTTCTTC.